Listed below are T cell receptor beta chains from one sample, sequenced in a study of blood T cell repertoires in COVID-19. Method: immunoSEQ multiplex PCR; TCRdb's copy keeps in-frame clones and lacks some. The sample records hundreds of thousands of clones, roughly 85% being singletons. Sequencing input: peripheral blood. The receptors come from a man between 40 and 49 years old with acute or convalescent COVID-19. Both conserved end residues are part of each CDR3. The D gene is left open where the match is weak. Size is stated for part of the rows, as once, few or many counts, or as a class when the clone is expanded.

d_call | j_call | clone_size | v_call | cdr3_aa | cdr3_nt
TRBD1 | TRBJ1-3 | . | TRBV7-9 | CASSRDRVSGNTIYF | TGTGCCAGCAGCCGCGACAGGGTTTCTGGAAACACCATATATTTT
. | TRBJ1-5 | . | TRBV27 | CASRRGGDDYQPQHF | TGTGCCAGCCGAAGGGGGGGAGATGACTATCAGCCCCAGCATTTT
TRBD1 | TRBJ1-2 | . | TRBV6-2/TRBV6-3 | CASSSGQGHGYTF | TGTGCCAGCAGTTCTGGACAGGGCCATGGCTACACCTTC
. | TRBJ2-7 | . | TRBV19 | CASSPARQGYEQYF | TGTGCCAGTAGCCCAGCACGGCAGGGCTACGAGCAGTACTTC
TRBD1 | TRBJ2-7 | . | TRBV28 | CASRGQNYEQYF | TGTGCCAGCAGGGGACAGAACTACGAGCAGTACTTC
TRBD1 | TRBJ1-5 | . | TRBV7-2 | CASSSGTASNQPQHF | TGTGCCAGCAGCTCAGGGACAGCTAGCAATCAGCCCCAGCATTTT
TRBD2 | TRBJ2-2 | . | TRBV11-2 | CASSLWLAGGLTGELFF | TGTGCCAGCAGCTTATGGTTAGCGGGGGGGCTCACCGGGGAGCTGTTTTTT
. | TRBJ1-4 | . | TRBV1 | CTSSGVDRGRRPGEKLFF | TGCACCAGCAGCGGCGTCGACAGGGGGCGCAGGCCTGGGGAAAAACTGTTTTTT
. | TRBJ1-4 | . | TRBV4-1 | CASSQEFSSVGVLNEKLFF | TGCGCCAGCAGCCAAGAATTTTCATCTGTAGGGGTCCTTAATGAAAAACTGTTTTTT
. | TRBJ2-7 | . | TRBV15 | CATSRGTEPYEQYF | TGTGCCACCAGCAGAGGGACAGAACCCTACGAGCAGTACTTC
TRBD1 | TRBJ1-1 | . | TRBV6-2/TRBV6-3 | CASSTGQGWTEAFF | TGTGCCAGCAGTACAGGACAGGGTTGGACTGAAGCTTTCTTT
TRBD1 | TRBJ2-1 | . | TRBV6-5 | CASRNLDRGDDEQFF | TGTGCCAGCAGAAACCTGGACAGGGGGGACGATGAGCAGTTCTTC
TRBD2 | TRBJ2-7 | . | TRBV9 | CASSSQVGGAYEQYF | TGTGCCAGCAGCTCCCAGGTGGGAGGGGCCTACGAGCAGTACTTC
. | TRBJ2-1 | . | TRBV15 | CATSREPPSGIYNEQFF | TGTGCCACCAGCAGAGAACCCCCTTCCGGGATTTACAATGAGCAGTTCTTC
. | TRBJ1-5 | . | TRBV5-5 | CASSPGANQPQHF | TGTGCCAGCAGCCCAGGGGCCAATCAGCCCCAGCATTTT
. | TRBJ1-2 | . | TRBV25-1 | CASSEGAYYGYTF | TGTGCCAGCAGTGAAGGGGCCTACTATGGCTACACCTTC
. | TRBJ1-2 | once | TRBV5-4 | CASSLLRWEGTPSSYTF | TGTGCCAGCAGCCTTCTTAGATGGGAGGGGACACCGTCGAGCTACACCTTC
TRBD1 | TRBJ1-2 | . | TRBV5-1 | CASSFGQGQDYGYTF | TGCGCCAGCAGCTTCGGACAGGGGCAGGACTATGGCTACACCTTC
TRBD1 | TRBJ1-4 | . | TRBV19 | CASSNGQGANEKLFF | TGTGCCAGTAGTAACGGACAGGGGGCTAACGAAAAACTGTTTTTT
. | TRBJ1-2 | . | TRBV28 | CASRGTGRNYGYTF | TGTGCCAGCAGGGGAACAGGCCGCAACTATGGCTACACCTTC
TRBD1 | TRBJ1-2 | few | TRBV27 | CASSLWVGDRGRGGYTF | TGTGCCAGCAGTTTATGGGTGGGGGACAGGGGGCGAGGAGGCTACACCTTC
TRBD1 | TRBJ2-1 | . | TRBV28 | CASSTTGQGGEQFF | TGTGCCAGCAGTACGACGGGACAGGGCGGGGAGCAGTTCTTC
. | TRBJ1-1 | . | TRBV5-1 | CASSLGGSTEAFF | TGCGCCAGCAGCTTGGGAGGGAGTACTGAAGCTTTCTTT
TRBD2 | TRBJ2-3 | . | TRBV6-5 | CASSYQRGRTDTQYF | TGTGCCAGCAGTTACCAGCGGGGGAGGACAGATACGCAGTATTTT
. | TRBJ1-1 | . | TRBV6-5 | CASRTTANTEAFF | TGTGCCAGCAGGACGACAGCGAACACTGAAGCTTTCTTT
TRBD1 | TRBJ1-1 | . | TRBV12-3/TRBV12-4 | CASSLGQGAEAFF | TGTGCCAGCAGTCTGGGACAGGGGGCTGAAGCTTTCTTT
. | TRBJ1-6 | . | TRBV7-2 | CASTPDSSYNSPLHF | TGTGCCAGCACCCCAGACAGCTCCTATAATTCACCCCTCCACTTT
. | TRBJ1-1 | . | TRBV2 | CATKWDKSLNTEAFF | TGTGCCACCAAATGGGACAAGTCACTGAACACTGAAGCTTTCTTT
. | TRBJ2-1 | . | TRBV9 | CASSVGSAYNGQFF | TGTGCCAGCAGCGTAGGGAGTGCCTACAATGGGCAGTTCTTC
TRBD1 | TRBJ1-4 | . | TRBV9 | CASSRGQLNEKLFF | TGTGCCAGCAGCCGGGGACAGCTTAATGAAAAACTGTTTTTT
. | TRBJ1-1 | . | TRBV5-1 | CASSLDGPGVTEAFF | TGCGCCAGCAGCTTGGACGGACCAGGGGTCACTGAAGCTTTCTTT
. | TRBJ2-7 | . | TRBV12-1 | CASGTRNRGLFHEQYF | TGTGCCAGCGGGACCCGGAACAGGGGGCTTTTCCACGAGCAGTACTTC
. | TRBJ2-4 | . | TRBV5-5 | CASSLELGGIQYF | TGTGCCAGCAGCTTGGAACTAGGGGGCATTCAGTACTTC
. | TRBJ2-1 | . | TRBV12-5 | CASGPNTSNEQFF | TGTGCTAGTGGACCAAATACAAGCAATGAGCAGTTCTTC
TRBD1 | TRBJ1-4 | . | TRBV19 | CASSFRDSLYPANEKLFF | TGTGCCAGTAGTTTCCGGGACAGTCTTTATCCGGCTAATGAAAAACTGTTTTTT
TRBD1 | TRBJ1-5 | . | TRBV9 | CASSPQGGGAQPQHF | TGTGCCAGCAGCCCCCAGGGGGGAGGTGCTCAGCCCCAGCATTTT
TRBD2 | TRBJ2-3 | . | TRBV28 | CASSMPSGGNTDTQYF | TGTGCCAGCAGTATGCCGAGCGGGGGGAACACAGATACGCAGTATTTT
TRBD2 | TRBJ2-6 | . | TRBV5-1 | CASRPGGAGANVLTF | TGCGCCAGCAGACCGGGAGGGGCTGGGGCCAACGTCCTGACTTTC
. | TRBJ1-6 | many | TRBV2 | CASNGAAHNSPLHF | TGTGCCAGCAATGGGGCAGCACATAATTCACCCCTCCACTTT
TRBD1 | TRBJ1-2 | few | TRBV3-1/TRBV3-2 | CASKGDSDYGYTF | TGTGCCAGCAAAGGGGACAGCGACTATGGCTACACCTTC
. | TRBJ2-2 | . | TRBV7-3 | CASSLSGLRGTGELFF | TGTGCCAGCAGCTTATCAGGGTTGCGGGGCACCGGGGAGCTGTTTTTT
TRBD1 | TRBJ1-1 | . | TRBV5-6 | CASSGTGAEAFF | TGTGCCAGCAGTGGGACAGGGGCTGAAGCTTTCTTT
. | TRBJ1-4 | few | TRBV7-6 | CASSLLGHGEEKLFF | TGTGCCAGCAGCTTATTGGGACACGGAGAAGAAAAACTGTTTTTT
TRBD1 | TRBJ1-3 | many | TRBV5-1 | CASSLTGDLNTIYF | TGCGCCAGCAGCTTAACAGGGGATTTAAACACCATATATTTT
. | TRBJ2-1 | . | TRBV4-1 | CASSQAGGGGYNEQFF | TGCGCCAGCAGCCAGGCGGGCGGGGGCGGCTACAATGAGCAGTTCTTC
TRBD1 | TRBJ2-1 | . | TRBV6-5 | CASSPRGTGVDEQFF | TGTGCCAGCAGTCCGCGGGGGACAGGGGTCGATGAGCAGTTCTTC
. | TRBJ2-3 | . | TRBV5-1 | CASSGTLSTDTQYF | TGCGCCAGCAGCGGAACACTAAGCACAGATACGCAGTATTTT
. | TRBJ1-1 | . | TRBV12-5 | CASGLLPNTSPSGAFF | TGTGCTAGTGGTTTGCTACCTAATACATCGCCCTCGGGAGCTTTCTTT
TRBD1 | TRBJ2-1 | . | TRBV11-3 | CASSFTGAAYNEQFF | TGTGCCAGCAGCTTTACAGGGGCAGCCTACAATGAGCAGTTCTTC
. | TRBJ1-3 | . | TRBV19 | CASSIFGASGNTIYF | TGTGCCAGTAGTATTTTTGGGGCCTCTGGAAACACCATATATTTT
TRBD1 | TRBJ1-2 | . | TRBV12-5 | CASGLSGGYGYTF | TGTGCTAGTGGTTTATCAGGGGGCTATGGCTACACCTTC
. | TRBJ1-1 | . | TRBV5-1 | CASSGGYLNTEAFF | TGCGCCAGCAGCGGAGGGTATCTGAACACTGAAGCTTTCTTT
. | TRBJ2-6 | . | TRBV5-4 | CASSLGGSSGANVLTF | TGTGCCAGCAGCCTCGGTGGGAGCTCTGGGGCCAACGTCCTGACTTTC
. | TRBJ2-2 | . | TRBV11-3 | CASSLQGSGELFF | TGTGCCAGCAGCTTGCAGGGTTCCGGGGAGCTGTTTTTT
TRBD1 | TRBJ1-6 | . | TRBV7-9 | CASSPTGGGNSPLHF | TGTGCCAGCTCCCCGACAGGGGGCGGCAATTCACCCCTCCACTTT
. | TRBJ2-2 | . | TRBV6-2/TRBV6-3 | CASSDAGLNTGELFF | TGTGCCAGCAGTGACGCAGGGCTCAACACCGGGGAGCTGTTTTTT
TRBD1 | TRBJ1-2 | . | TRBV7-9 | CASSKGGPVDGYTF | TGTGCCAGCAGCAAAGGGGGCCCGGTGGATGGCTACACCTTC
. | TRBJ1-2 | few | TRBV19 | CASSIAGENYGYTF | TGTGCCAGTAGTATTGCAGGGGAAAACTATGGCTACACCTTC
. | TRBJ2-1 | . | TRBV29-1 | CSGGRGNEQFF | TGCAGCGGGGGTAGGGGTAATGAGCAGTTCTTC